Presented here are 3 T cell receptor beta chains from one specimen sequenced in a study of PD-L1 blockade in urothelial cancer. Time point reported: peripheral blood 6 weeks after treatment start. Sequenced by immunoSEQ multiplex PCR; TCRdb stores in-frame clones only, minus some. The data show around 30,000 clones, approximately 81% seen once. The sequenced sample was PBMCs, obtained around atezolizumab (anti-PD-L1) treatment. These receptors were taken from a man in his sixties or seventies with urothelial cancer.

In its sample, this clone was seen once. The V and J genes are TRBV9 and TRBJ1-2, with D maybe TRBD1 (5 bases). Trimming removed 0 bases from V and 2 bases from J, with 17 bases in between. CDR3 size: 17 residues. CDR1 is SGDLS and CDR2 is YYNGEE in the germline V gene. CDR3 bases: TGTGCCAGCAGCGTAGCCGAGGGGAGGGGACTCAACTATGGCTACACCTTC. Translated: CASSVAEGRGLNYGYTF.

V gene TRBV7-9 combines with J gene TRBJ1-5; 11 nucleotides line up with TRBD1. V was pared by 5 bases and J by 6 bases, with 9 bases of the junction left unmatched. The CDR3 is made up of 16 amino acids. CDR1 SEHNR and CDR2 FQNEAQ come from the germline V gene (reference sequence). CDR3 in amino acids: CASSPNGQGAGQPQHF. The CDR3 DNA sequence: TGTGCCAGCAGCCCAAACGGACAGGGGGCAGGTCAGCCCCAGCATTTT.

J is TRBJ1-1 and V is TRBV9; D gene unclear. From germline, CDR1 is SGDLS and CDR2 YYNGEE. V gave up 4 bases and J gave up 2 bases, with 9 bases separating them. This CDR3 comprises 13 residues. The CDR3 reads CASSPRSNTEAFF. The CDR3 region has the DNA TGTGCCAGCAGCCCGCGGAGTAACACTGAAGCTTTCTTT. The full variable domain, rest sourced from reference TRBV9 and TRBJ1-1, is DSGVTQTPKHLITATGQRVTLRCSPRSGDLSVYWYQQSLDQGLQFLIQYYNGEERAKGNILERFSAQQFPDLHSELNLSSLELGDSALYFCASSPRSNTEAFFGQGTRLTVV.